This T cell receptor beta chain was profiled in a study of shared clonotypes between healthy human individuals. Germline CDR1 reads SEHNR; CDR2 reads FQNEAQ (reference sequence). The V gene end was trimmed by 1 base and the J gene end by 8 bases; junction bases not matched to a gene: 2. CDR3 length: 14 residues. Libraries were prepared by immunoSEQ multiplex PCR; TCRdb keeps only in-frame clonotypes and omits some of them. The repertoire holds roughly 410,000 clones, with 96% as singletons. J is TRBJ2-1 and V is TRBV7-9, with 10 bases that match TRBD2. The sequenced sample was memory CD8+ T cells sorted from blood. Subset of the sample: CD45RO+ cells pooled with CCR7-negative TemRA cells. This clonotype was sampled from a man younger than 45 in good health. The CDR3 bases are TGTGCCAGCAGCTTAGGACTAGCGGGCCATGAGCAGTTCTTC. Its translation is CASSLGLAGHEQFF.